The T cell receptor (beta chain) under discussion was sequenced for a study of patients and donors after allogeneic stem cell transplantation. J was trimmed by 2 bases and V by 0 bases; bases with no gene match: 6. This CDR3 has 15 amino acids. In germline, CDR1 is SQVTM, CDR2 ANQGSEA. This clonotype was detected a few times. MiXCR, run by TCRdb on the RT-PCR reads, gives a single entry per CDR3 protein. The sample has a few hundred thousand distinct CDR3 sequences; over 30% are singletons. The sequencing sample was made of blood, either unsorted or a sorted T cell fraction (not recorded which). The origin of this receptor is a human donor who was either an allogeneic HSCT recipient or a stem cell or donor lymphocyte infusion donor (not recorded which). It is not recorded whose cells these are; they may come from a transplant donor. The chain is built from TRBV29-1 and TRBJ2-7; 8 nucleotides line up with TRBD2. The CDR3: CSVEDSKRGTYEQYF. CDR3 sequence (DNA): TGCAGCGTTGAAGATTCTAAGCGGGGGACCTACGAGCAGTACTTC.